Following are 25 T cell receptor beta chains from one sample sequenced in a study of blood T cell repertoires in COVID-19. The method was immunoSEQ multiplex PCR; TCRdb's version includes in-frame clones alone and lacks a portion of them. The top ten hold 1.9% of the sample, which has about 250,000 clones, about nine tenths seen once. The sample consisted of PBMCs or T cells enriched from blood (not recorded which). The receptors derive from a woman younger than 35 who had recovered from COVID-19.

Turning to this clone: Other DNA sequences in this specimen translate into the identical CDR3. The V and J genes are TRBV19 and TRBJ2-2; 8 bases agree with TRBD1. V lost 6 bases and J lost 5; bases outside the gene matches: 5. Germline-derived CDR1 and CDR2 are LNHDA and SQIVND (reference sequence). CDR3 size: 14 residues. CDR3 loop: CASSTTGATGELFF. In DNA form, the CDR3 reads TGTGCCAGTAGCACGACAGGGGCGACCGGGGAGCTGTTTTTT.

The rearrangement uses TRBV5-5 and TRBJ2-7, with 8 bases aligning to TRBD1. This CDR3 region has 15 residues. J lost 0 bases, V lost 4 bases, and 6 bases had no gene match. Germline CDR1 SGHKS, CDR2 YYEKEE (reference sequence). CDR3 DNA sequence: TGTGCCAGCAGCACCAGACAGGGGTCCTCCTACGAGCAGTACTTC. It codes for CASSTRQGSSYEQYF.

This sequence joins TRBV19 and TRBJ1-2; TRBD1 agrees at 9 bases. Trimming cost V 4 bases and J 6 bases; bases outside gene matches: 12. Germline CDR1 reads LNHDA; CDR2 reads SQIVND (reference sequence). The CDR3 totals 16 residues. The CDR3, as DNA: TGTGCCAGTAGTACAACCGCCGGGACAGGGACACATGGCTACACCTTC. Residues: CASSTTAGTGTHGYTF.

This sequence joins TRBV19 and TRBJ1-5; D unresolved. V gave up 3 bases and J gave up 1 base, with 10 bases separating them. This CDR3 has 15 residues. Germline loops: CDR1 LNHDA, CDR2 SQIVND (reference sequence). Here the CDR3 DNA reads TGTGCCAGTAGTATTGCCCCACGGAGCAATCAGCCCCAGCATTTT. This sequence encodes CASSIAPRSNQPQHF.

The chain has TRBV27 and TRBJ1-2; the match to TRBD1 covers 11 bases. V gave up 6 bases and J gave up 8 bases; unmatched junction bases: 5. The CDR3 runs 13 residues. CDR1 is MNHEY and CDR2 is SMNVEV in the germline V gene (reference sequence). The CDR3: CASSLGTGGGYTF. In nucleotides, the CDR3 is TGTGCCAGCAGCCTTGGGACAGGGGGAGGCTACACCTTC.

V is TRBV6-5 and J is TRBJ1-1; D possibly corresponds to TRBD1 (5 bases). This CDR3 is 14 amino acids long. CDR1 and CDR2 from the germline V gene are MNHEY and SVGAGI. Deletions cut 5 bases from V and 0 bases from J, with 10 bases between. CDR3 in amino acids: CASSMTVMNTEAFF. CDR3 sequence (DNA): TGTGCCAGCAGTATGACAGTCATGAACACTGAAGCTTTCTTT.

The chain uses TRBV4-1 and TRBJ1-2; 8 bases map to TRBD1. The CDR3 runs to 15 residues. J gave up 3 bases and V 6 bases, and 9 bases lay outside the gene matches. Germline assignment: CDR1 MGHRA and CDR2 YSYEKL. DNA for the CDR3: TGCGCCAGCAGTCCAGAGACAGGGGAGTACTATGGCTACACCTTC. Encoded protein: CASSPETGEYYGYTF.

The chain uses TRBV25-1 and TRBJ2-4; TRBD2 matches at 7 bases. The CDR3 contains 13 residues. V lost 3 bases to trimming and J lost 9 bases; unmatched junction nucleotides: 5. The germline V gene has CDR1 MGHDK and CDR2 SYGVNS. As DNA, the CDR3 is TGTGCCAGCAGTGAGGGGGGGTTAGGCATTCAGTACTTC. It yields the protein CASSEGGLGIQYF.

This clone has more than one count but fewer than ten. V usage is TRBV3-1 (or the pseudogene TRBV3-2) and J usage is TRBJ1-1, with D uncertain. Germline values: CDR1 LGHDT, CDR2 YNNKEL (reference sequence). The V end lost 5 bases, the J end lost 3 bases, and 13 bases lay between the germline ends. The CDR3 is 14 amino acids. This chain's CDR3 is CASSEGARDTEAFF. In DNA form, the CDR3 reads TGTGCCAGCAGCGAAGGAGCCCGGGACACTGAAGCTTTCTTT.

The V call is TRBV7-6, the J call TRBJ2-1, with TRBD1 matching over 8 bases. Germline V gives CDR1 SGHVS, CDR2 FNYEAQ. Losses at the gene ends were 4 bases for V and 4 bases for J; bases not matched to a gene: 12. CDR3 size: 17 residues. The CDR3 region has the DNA TGTGCCAGCAGCTCAACTGGCCCTTGGACAGGGTACAATGAGCAGTTCTTC. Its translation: CASSSTGPWTGYNEQFF.

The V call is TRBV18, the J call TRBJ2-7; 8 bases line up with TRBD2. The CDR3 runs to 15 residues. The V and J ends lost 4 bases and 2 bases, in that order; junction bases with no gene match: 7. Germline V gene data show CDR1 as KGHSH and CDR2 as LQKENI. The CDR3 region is CASSLTDGGAYEQYF. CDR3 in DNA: TGTGCCAGCTCACTGACCGACGGGGGGGCCTACGAGCAGTACTTC.

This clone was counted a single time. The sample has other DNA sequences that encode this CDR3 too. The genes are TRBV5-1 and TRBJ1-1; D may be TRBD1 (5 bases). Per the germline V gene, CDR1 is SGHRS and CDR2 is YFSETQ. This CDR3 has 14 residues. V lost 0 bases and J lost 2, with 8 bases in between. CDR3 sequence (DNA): TGCGCCAGCAGCTTGGCGCAGGGAAACACTGAAGCTTTCTTT. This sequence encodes CASSLAQGNTEAFF.

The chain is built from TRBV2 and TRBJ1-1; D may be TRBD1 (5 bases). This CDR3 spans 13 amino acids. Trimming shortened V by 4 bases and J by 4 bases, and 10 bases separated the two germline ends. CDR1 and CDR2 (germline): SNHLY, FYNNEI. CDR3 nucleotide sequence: TGTGCCAGCAGTGGATCGGGGGTCACTGAAGCTTTCTTT. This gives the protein CASSGSGVTEAFF.

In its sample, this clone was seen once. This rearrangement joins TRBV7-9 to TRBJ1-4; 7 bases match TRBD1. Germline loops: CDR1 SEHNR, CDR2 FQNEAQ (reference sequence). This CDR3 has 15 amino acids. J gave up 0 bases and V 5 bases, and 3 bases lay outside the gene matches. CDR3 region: CASSPGQTTNEKLFF. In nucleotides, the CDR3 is TGTGCCAGCAGCCCGGGACAGACAACTAATGAAAAACTGTTTTTT.

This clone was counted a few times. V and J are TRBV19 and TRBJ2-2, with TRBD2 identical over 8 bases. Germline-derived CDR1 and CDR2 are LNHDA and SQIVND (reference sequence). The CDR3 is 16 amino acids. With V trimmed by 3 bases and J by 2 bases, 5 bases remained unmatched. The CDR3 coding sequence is TGTGCCAGTAGTATCCCTGGGACTAGAAACACCGGGGAGCTGTTTTTT. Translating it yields CASSIPGTRNTGELFF.

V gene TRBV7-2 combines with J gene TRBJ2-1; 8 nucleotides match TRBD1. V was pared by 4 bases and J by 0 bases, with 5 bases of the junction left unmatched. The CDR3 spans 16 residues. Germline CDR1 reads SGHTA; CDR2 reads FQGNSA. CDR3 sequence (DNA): TGTGCCAGCAGCTCGGGACAGGTTCCCTCCTACAATGAGCAGTTCTTC. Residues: CASSSGQVPSYNEQFF.

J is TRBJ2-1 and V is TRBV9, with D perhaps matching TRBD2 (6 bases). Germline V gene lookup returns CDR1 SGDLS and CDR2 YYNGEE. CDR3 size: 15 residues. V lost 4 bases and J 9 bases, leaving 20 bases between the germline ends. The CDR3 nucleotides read TGTGCCAGCAGCCCGGTCACGGGGGTTTACGGTGAGCAGTTCTTC. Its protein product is CASSPVTGVYGEQFF.

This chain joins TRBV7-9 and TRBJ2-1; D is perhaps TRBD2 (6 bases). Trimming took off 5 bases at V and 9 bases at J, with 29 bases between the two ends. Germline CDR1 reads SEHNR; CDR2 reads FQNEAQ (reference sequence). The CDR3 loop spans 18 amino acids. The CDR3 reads CASSPMPGPLEWGGEQFF. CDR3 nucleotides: TGTGCCAGCAGCCCTATGCCGGGACCCCTGGAGTGGGGAGGTGAGCAGTTCTTC.

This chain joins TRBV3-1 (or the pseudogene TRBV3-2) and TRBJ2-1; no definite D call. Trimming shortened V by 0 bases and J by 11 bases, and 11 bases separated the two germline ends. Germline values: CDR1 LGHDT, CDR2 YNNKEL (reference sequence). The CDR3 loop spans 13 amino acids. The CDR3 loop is CASSQDRLVKQFF. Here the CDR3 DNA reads TGTGCCAGCAGCCAAGATCGGCTAGTAAAGCAGTTCTTC.

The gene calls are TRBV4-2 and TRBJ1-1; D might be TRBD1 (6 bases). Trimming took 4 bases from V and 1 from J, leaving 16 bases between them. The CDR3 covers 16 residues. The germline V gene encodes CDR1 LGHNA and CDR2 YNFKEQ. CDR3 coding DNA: TGTGCCAGCAGCCCCGAAGTCGGGGGGCGGAACACTGAAGCTTTCTTT. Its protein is CASSPEVGGRNTEAFF.

The DNA of the CDR3 is TGCGCCAGCAGCTTGAGGACAGGGAATAATTCACCCCTCCACTTT. This translates into CASSLRTGNNSPLHF. V is TRBV5-1 and J is TRBJ1-6, with TRBD1 matching over 8 bases. The CDR3 is 15 amino acids. V gave up 1 base and J gave up 5 bases; unmatched junction bases: 2. Germline CDR1 reads SGHRS; CDR2 reads YFSETQ.

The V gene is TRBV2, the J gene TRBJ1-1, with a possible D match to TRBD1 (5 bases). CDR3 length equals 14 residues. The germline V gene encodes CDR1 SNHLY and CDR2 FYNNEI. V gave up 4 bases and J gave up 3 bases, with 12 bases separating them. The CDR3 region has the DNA TGTGCCAGCAGTGGTGAGAGGGACTACACTGAAGCTTTCTTT. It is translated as CASSGERDYTEAFF.

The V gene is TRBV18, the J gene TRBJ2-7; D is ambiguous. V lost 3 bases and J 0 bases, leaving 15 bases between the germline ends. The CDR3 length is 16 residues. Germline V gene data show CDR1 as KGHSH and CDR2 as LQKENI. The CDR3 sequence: CASSPSRASFSYEQYF. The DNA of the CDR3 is TGTGCCAGCTCACCCTCCCGAGCAAGCTTCTCCTACGAGCAGTACTTC.

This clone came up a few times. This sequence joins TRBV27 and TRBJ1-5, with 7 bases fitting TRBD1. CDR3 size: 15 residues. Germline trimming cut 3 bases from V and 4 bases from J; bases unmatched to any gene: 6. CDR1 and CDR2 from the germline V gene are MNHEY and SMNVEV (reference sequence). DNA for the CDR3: TGTGCCAGCAGTTTGGCAGGGGGAGGAAATCAGCCCCAGCATTTT. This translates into CASSLAGGGNQPQHF.

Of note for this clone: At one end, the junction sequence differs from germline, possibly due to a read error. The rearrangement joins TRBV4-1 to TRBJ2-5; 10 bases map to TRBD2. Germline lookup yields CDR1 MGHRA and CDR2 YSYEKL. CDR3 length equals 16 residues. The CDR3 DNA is TGCGCCAGCAGTCAAGGCAGCGGGGGGGCTAGAGAGACCCAGTACTTC. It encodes CASSQGSGGARETQYF.